Below, 13 T cell receptor beta chains from the same sample are listed, as sequenced in a study of shared clonotypes between healthy human individuals. Profiled with immunoSEQ multiplex PCR; TCRdb holds only in-frame clones, not every one. The table lists hundreds of thousands of clones, around 67% of them singletons. The specimen sequenced was memory CD4+ T cells sorted from blood. Subset specified: CD45RA-negative fraction. These receptor sequences come from a woman aged 30 to 39 in good health.

The rearrangement uses TRBV7-9 and TRBJ2-6; D might be TRBD2 (6 bases). The CDR3 loop spans 15 amino acids. Trimming shortened V by 6 bases and J by 1 base, and 10 bases separated the two germline ends. Looked up from germline, CDR1 is SEHNR and CDR2 is FQNEAQ (reference sequence). The CDR3 bases are TGTGCCAGCAGGCCGGGGGATTCTGGGGCCAACGTCCTGACTTTC. This gives the protein CASRPGDSGANVLTF. Looking up the rest from reference TRBV7-9 and TRBJ2-6 gives the full variable domain: DTGVSQNPRHKITKRGQNVTFRCDPISEHNRLYWYRQTLGQGPEFLTYFQNEAQLEKSRLLSDRFSAERPKGSFSTLEIQRTEQGDSAMYLCASRPGDSGANVLTFGAGSRLTVL.

In its sample, this clone was seen many times. The rearrangement links TRBV2 to TRBJ2-2; no firm D call. The CDR3 sequence is 12 residues long. V lost 8 bases and J lost 6, with 10 bases in between. Germline lookup yields CDR1 SNHLY and CDR2 FYNNEI. CDR3: CASGPTAGELFF. In DNA, the CDR3 is TGTGCCAGCGGACCGACTGCCGGGGAGCTGTTTTTT.

This clone appeared a single time. J is TRBJ2-1 and V is TRBV11-2; 11 positions agree with TRBD1. The trim removed 5 bases at V and 7 bases at J, leaving 10 bases unmatched. The CDR3 spans 16 residues. Germline V gene data show CDR1 as SGHAT and CDR2 as FQNNGV. In DNA form, the CDR3 reads TGTGCCAGCAGCGCCGCTCCAGGACAGGGGGCGAATGAGCAGTTCTTC. Its translation is CASSAAPGQGANEQFF.

The chain recombines TRBV10-2 with TRBJ2-7; D remains unclear. Trimming left V 7 bases short and J 7 bases short, with 8 bases between. The CDR3 runs to 10 residues. Germline V lookup: CDR1 WSHSY, CDR2 SAAADI. The CDR3 DNA reads as TGCGCCAGCAATTTGGGGGAGCAGTACTTC. This codes for CASNLGEQYF.

This chain uses TRBV6-4 with TRBJ2-2; tentative D call: TRBD2 (6 bases). CDR1 MRHNA and CDR2 SNTAGT come from the germline V gene. Trimming took 0 bases from V and 4 from J, leaving 9 bases between them. This CDR3 region has 15 residues. For the CDR3, the DNA is TGTGCCAGCAGTGACTCAGGAGGGGTCACCGGGGAGCTGTTTTTT. Translation gives CASSDSGGVTGELFF.

The V call is TRBV7-9, the J call TRBJ2-2, with 8 bases matching TRBD1. Trimming at V came to 6 bases and at J to 2 bases, leaving 8 bases not matched to a gene. The CDR3 length is 16 residues. In germline, CDR1 is SEHNR, CDR2 FQNEAQ (reference sequence). This chain's CDR3 is CASSDGTGDNTGELFF. The DNA for the CDR3 is TGTGCCAGCAGTGACGGGACAGGCGATAACACCGGGGAGCTGTTTTTT.

The chain has TRBV28 and TRBJ2-7, with 7 nucleotides matching TRBD1. Germline trimming cut 6 bases from V and 0 bases from J; bases unmatched to any gene: 8. The CDR3 sequence is 15 residues long. Germline CDR1 is MDHEN and CDR2 is SYDVKM. The CDR3 spells CASRLGQRSSYEQYF. Written as DNA, the CDR3 is TGTGCCAGCAGACTGGGACAGAGGAGCTCCTACGAGCAGTACTTC.

The CDR3 DNA follows: TGCAGCGTTGAGGCAGGGGGGAGGGAGACCCAGTACTTC. Translated: CSVEAGGRETQYF. The V gene is TRBV29-1, the J gene TRBJ2-5; a possible D gene is TRBD1 (7 bases). From germline, CDR1 is SQVTM and CDR2 ANQGSEA. The length of the CDR3 is 13 residues. V was cut by 3 bases and J by 5 bases, with 13 bases left in between.

The rearrangement links TRBV2 to TRBJ2-7; D is possibly TRBD1 or TRBD2 (6 bases each). CDR1 and CDR2 (germline): SNHLY, FYNNEI. The CDR3 runs to 12 residues. V was pared by 6 bases and J by 6 bases, with 12 bases between. The CDR3 region has the DNA TGTGCCAGCAGGGGGGGCATCGCCGAGCAGTACTTC. It is translated as CASRGGIAEQYF.

The chain has TRBV7-9 and TRBJ2-1; the match to TRBD2 covers 7 bases. The CDR3 sequence is 16 residues long. J gave up 5 bases and V 7 bases, and 14 bases lay outside the gene matches. Germline V gives CDR1 SEHNR, CDR2 FQNEAQ (reference sequence). Written as DNA, the CDR3 is TGTGCCAGCACCAAAAGGGCTCTAGCGGTAGACAATGAGCAGTTCTTC. The encoded protein is CASTKRALAVDNEQFF.

This clone turned up a few times. This CDR3 is also generated by other DNA sequences in the sample. V usage is TRBV28 and J usage is TRBJ2-3, with TRBD2 matching over 7 bases. V gave up 8 bases and J gave up 1 base; unmatched junction bases: 9. Germline V CDR1 and CDR2: MDHEN, SYDVKM. The CDR3 runs to 15 residues. The CDR3 protein is CASGGRASGTDTQYF. DNA of the CDR3: TGTGCCAGCGGGGGGAGGGCCTCCGGCACAGATACGCAGTATTTT.

The chain carries TRBV18 and TRBJ2-1; 10 nucleotides align to TRBD2. This CDR3 region has 15 residues. V trimming: 2 bases; J trimming: 7 bases; junction bases outside the gene matches: 5. Germline assignment: CDR1 KGHSH and CDR2 LQKENI. CDR3 residues: CASSPEASGRNEQFF. The DNA for the CDR3 is TGTGCCAGCTCACCAGAGGCTAGCGGGAGAAATGAGCAGTTCTTC.

This clone appeared a few times. This chain links TRBV25-1 with TRBJ1-1; tentative D call: TRBD1 (6 bases). Trimming took 4 bases from V and 3 from J, leaving 15 bases between them. The CDR3 spans 15 residues. The germline CDR1 and CDR2 sequences are MGHDK and SYGVNS. CDR3 in amino acids: CASSGGHGGYTEAFF. The CDR3 nucleotides are TGTGCCAGCAGTGGGGGGCATGGGGGATACACTGAAGCTTTCTTT.